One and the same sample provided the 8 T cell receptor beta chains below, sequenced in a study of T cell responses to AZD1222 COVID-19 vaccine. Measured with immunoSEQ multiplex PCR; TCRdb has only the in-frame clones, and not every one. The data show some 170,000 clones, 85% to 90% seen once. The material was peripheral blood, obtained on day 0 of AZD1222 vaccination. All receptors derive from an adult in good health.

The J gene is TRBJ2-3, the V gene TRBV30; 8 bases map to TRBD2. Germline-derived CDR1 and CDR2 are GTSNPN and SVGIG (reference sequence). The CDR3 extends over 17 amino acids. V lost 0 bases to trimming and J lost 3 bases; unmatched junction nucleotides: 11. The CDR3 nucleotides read TGTGCCTGGAGTGTACGGGTTAGCGGGACTGCGACAGATACGCAGTATTTT. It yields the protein CAWSVRVSGTATDTQYF.

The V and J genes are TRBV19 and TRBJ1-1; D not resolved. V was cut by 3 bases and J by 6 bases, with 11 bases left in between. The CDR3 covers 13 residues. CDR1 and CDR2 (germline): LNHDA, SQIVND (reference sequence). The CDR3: CASSIETGAEAFF. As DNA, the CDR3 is TGTGCCAGTAGTATTGAAACCGGGGCTGAAGCTTTCTTT.

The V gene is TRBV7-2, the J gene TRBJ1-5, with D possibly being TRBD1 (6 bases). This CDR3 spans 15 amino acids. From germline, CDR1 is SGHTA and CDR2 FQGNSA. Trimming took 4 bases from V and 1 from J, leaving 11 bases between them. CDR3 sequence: CASSSQGQSNQPQHF. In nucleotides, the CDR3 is TGTGCCAGCAGCTCTCAAGGACAGAGCAATCAGCCCCAGCATTTT.

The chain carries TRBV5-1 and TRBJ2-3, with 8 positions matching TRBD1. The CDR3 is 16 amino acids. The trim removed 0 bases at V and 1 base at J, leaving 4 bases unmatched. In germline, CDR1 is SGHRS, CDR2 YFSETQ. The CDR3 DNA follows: TGCGCCAGCAGCTTGGCCCCGGACAGGGGCACAGATACGCAGTATTTT. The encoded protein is CASSLAPDRGTDTQYF.

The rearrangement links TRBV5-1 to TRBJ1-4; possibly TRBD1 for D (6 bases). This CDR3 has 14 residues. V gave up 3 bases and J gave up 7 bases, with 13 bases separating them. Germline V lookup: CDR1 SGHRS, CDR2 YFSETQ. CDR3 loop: CASSSGASGEKLFF. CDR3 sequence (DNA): TGCGCCAGCAGCTCAGGGGCCTCGGGTGAAAAACTGTTTTTT.

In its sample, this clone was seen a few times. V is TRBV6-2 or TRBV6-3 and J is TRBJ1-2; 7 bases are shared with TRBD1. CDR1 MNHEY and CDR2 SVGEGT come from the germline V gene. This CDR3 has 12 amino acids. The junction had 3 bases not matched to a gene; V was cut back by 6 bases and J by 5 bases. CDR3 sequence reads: CASSDRDYGYTF. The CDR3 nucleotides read TGTGCCAGCAGCGACAGGGATTATGGCTACACCTTC.

The CDR3 loop reads CASSFDLPDTQYF. CDR3 DNA sequence: TGTGCCAGCAGTTTCGACCTGCCGGATACGCAGTATTTT. The chain is built from TRBV27 and TRBJ2-3; no clear D gene. The V and J ends lost 3 bases and 6 bases respectively, with 10 bases between them. This CDR3 comprises 13 residues. Germline CDR1 is MNHEY and CDR2 is SMNVEV (reference sequence).

This CDR3 reads CASSQSVGAGGYGYTF. The DNA of the CDR3 is TGTGCCAGCAGCCAAAGTGTAGGAGCTGGTGGGTATGGCTACACCTTC. V usage is TRBV4-2 and J usage is TRBJ1-2; D is uncertain. CDR3 length: 16 residues. In germline, CDR1 is LGHNA, CDR2 YNFKEQ. V was trimmed by 2 bases and J by 5 bases, leaving 18 bases between them.